The 27 T cell receptor beta chains listed next were all sequenced from one sample in a study of OX40 agonist ivuxolimab in advanced cancers. This table comes from immunoSEQ multiplex PCR, and its TCRdb copy is limited to in-frame clones, with some not included. Among tens of thousands of clones listed, 75% to 90% were seen once. The starting material was CD4+ or CD8+ T cells sorted from blood, obtained in a trial of the OX40 agonist ivuxolimab. These receptors were collected from an adult with an advanced solid tumor such as melanoma, head and neck, liver or kidney cancer.

V is TRBV5-6 and J is TRBJ1-1; D call uncertain. The CDR3 has 12 residues. CDR1 SGHDT and CDR2 YYEEEE come from the germline V gene. V was clipped by 7 bases and J by 3 bases, with 10 bases between them. The CDR3 DNA is TGTGCCAGCGCCAAATTCGACACTGAAGCTTTCTTT. Translation gives CASAKFDTEAFF.

V gene TRBV7-9 combines with J gene TRBJ2-7; a weak D match, TRBD2 (6 bases). There are 14 residues in the CDR3. Germline V lookup: CDR1 SEHNR, CDR2 FQNEAQ (reference sequence). V shed 7 bases and J shed 2 bases, with 15 bases lying between them. CDR3 region: CASTVGAGPYEQYF. In nucleotides, the CDR3 is TGTGCCAGCACCGTTGGAGCGGGCCCCTACGAGCAGTACTTC.

CDR3 region: CASSEAVGLGETQYF. Here the CDR3 DNA reads TGTGCCAGCAGTGAAGCTGTGGGATTGGGTGAGACCCAGTACTTC. This chain uses TRBV2 with TRBJ2-5; D is ambiguous. The length of the CDR3 is 15 residues. V dropped 0 bases and J dropped 5 bases, with 13 bases sitting between them. Germline CDR1 and CDR2: SNHLY and FYNNEI.

In DNA, the CDR3 is TGTGCCAGCAGCTTAGGTAGCGGGGGCACAGATACGCAGTATTTT. Protein product: CASSLGSGGTDTQYF. This chain uses TRBV7-8 with TRBJ2-3, with 8 bases aligning to TRBD2. This CDR3 has 15 residues. Losses at the gene ends were 1 base for V and 1 base for J; bases not matched to a gene: 1. Germline values: CDR1 SGHVS, CDR2 FQNEAQ.

This chain joins TRBV5-6 and TRBJ1-2, with 7 nucleotides matching TRBD1. CDR1 and CDR2 from the germline V gene are SGHDT and YYEEEE. V lost 4 bases and J lost 6; bases outside the gene matches: 6. The CDR3 totals 13 residues. CDR3 nucleotides: TGTGCCAGCAGCCCTGGGACAGAGCATGGCTACACCTTC. This gives the protein CASSPGTEHGYTF. Drawing the rest from reference TRBV5-6 and TRBJ1-2, the complete variable domain is DAGVTQSPTHLIKTRGQQVTLRCSPKSGHDTVSWYQQALGQGPQFIFQYYEEEERQRGNFPDRFSGHQFPNYSSELNVNALLLGDSALYLCASSPGTEHGYTFGSGTRLTVV.

The table lists this clone with a count of one. This chain uses TRBV6-6 with TRBJ2-7, with 8 bases fitting TRBD1. Germline CDR1 is MNHNY and CDR2 is SVGAGI (reference sequence). This CDR3 comprises 15 residues. Trimming at V came to 4 bases and at J to 0 bases, leaving 5 bases not matched to a gene. The CDR3: CASSSQGQVSYEQYF. For the CDR3, the DNA is TGTGCCAGCAGTTCTCAGGGACAGGTCTCCTACGAGCAGTACTTC.

The chain is built from TRBV30 and TRBJ1-1; no clear D gene. The CDR3 runs to 14 residues. Trimming cost V 3 bases and J 1 base, with 12 bases left between them. The germline gives CDR1 GTSNPN, CDR2 SVGIG (reference sequence). Here the CDR3 DNA reads TGTGCCTGGAGCCCCGGCCTACGGAACACTGAAGCTTTCTTT. Protein sequence: CAWSPGLRNTEAFF.

This clone was seen a single time. V gene TRBV5-1 combines with J gene TRBJ1-1, with 9 bases identical to TRBD1. The germline V gene has CDR1 SGHRS and CDR2 YFSETQ. The trim removed 4 bases at V and 1 base at J, leaving 8 bases unmatched. CDR3 length equals 16 residues. CDR3 DNA: TGCGCCAGCAGCAACCGGGACAGGGACAGGAACACTGAAGCTTTCTTT. Translating it yields CASSNRDRDRNTEAFF.

This chain connects TRBV15 to TRBJ1-2; D possibly corresponds to TRBD1 (6 bases). V was shortened by 0 bases and J by 5 bases, with 13 bases between the two germline ends. CDR1 and CDR2 from the germline V gene are LNHNV and YYDKDF (reference sequence). The CDR3 spans 15 residues. The CDR3 reads CATSRDGQSDYGYTF. The CDR3 nucleotides read TGTGCCACCAGCAGAGACGGACAGTCCGATTATGGCTACACCTTC. The variable domain in full, with the rest retrieved from reference TRBV15 and TRBJ1-2, is DAMVIQNPRYQVTQFGKPVTLSCSQTLNHNVMYWYQQKSSQAPKLLFHYYDKDFNNEADTPDNFQSRRPNTSFCFLDIRSPGLGDTAMYLCATSRDGQSDYGYTFGSGTRLTVV.

The CDR3 DNA is TGTGCCAGCAGTTTACCCCGGGGAGCAGAGACCCAGTACTTC. The encoded protein is CASSLPRGAETQYF. The genes are TRBV28 and TRBJ2-5; perhaps TRBD2 as D (5 bases). V lost 2 bases, J lost 4 bases, and 11 bases lay in between. The CDR3 consists of 14 residues. The V gene's germline CDR1 is MDHEN and CDR2 SYDVKM. Full variable domain (missing parts from reference TRBV28 and TRBJ2-5): DVKVTQSSRYLVKRTGEKVFLECVQDMDHENMFWYRQDPGLGLRLIYFSYDVKMKEKGDIPEGYSVSREKKERFSLILESASTNQTSMYLCASSLPRGAETQYFGPGTRLLVL.

V usage is TRBV18 and J usage is TRBJ1-6; D gene ambiguous. Germline lookup yields CDR1 KGHSH and CDR2 LQKENI. V dropped 1 base and J dropped 6 bases, with 7 bases sitting between them. CDR3 length equals 14 residues. The CDR3 spells CASSPQQSNSPLHF. For the CDR3, the DNA is TGTGCCAGCTCACCACAACAGTCTAATTCACCCCTCCACTTT.

This clone showed up just a few times. CDR3 nucleotide sequence: TGTGCCACCAGCTCCCTGTTGAGGACAGATGAAAAACTGTTTTTT. Protein: CATSSLLRTDEKLFF. This rearrangement joins TRBV15 to TRBJ1-4; TRBD1 might be the D (6 bases). The length of the CDR3 is 15 residues. Germline assignment: CDR1 LNHNV and CDR2 YYDKDF (reference sequence). V lost 5 bases and J 6 bases, leaving 16 bases between the germline ends.

The V call is TRBV2, the J call TRBJ1-2, with D perhaps matching TRBD1 (6 bases). Germline V lookup: CDR1 SNHLY, CDR2 FYNNEI. This CDR3 spans 13 amino acids. The V and J ends lost 6 bases and 7 bases respectively, with 15 bases between them. DNA for the CDR3: TGTGCCAGCAGCATTCAGGGGAGGAGTGGCTACACCTTC. Residues: CASSIQGRSGYTF.

The V and J genes are TRBV7-8 and TRBJ2-3; 8 positions match TRBD2. Germline CDR1 is SGHVS and CDR2 is FQNEAQ. This CDR3 contains 15 residues. With V trimmed by 5 bases and J by 2 bases, 6 bases remained unmatched. CDR3 region: CASSPAGGPTDTQYF. The CDR3 nucleotides read TGTGCCAGCAGCCCGGCGGGGGGCCCCACAGATACGCAGTATTTT.

The chain recombines TRBV5-1 with TRBJ2-1; D might be TRBD1 or TRBD2, each matching 5 bases. The V end was cut by 5 bases, the J end by 5 bases, with 11 bases between. CDR1 is SGHRS, CDR2 YFSETQ, per germline. The CDR3 contains 13 residues. CDR3 DNA: TGCGCCAGCAGACGGGACGTAAACAATGAGCAGTTCTTC. Translation gives CASRRDVNNEQFF.

The gene calls are TRBV15 and TRBJ2-7, with D tentatively TRBD1 (5 bases). From germline, CDR1 is LNHNV and CDR2 YYDKDF (reference sequence). The V end lost 1 base, the J end lost 4 bases, and 14 bases lay between the germline ends. CDR3 length: 15 amino acids. CDR3 in amino acids: CATSRGAQVTYEQYF. The CDR3 DNA sequence: TGTGCCACCAGCAGAGGAGCACAGGTCACATACGAGCAGTACTTC.

This clone appeared a few times. The genes are TRBV7-3 and TRBJ2-2; D may match TRBD1 or TRBD2 (5 bases each). The V gene lost 0 bases and the J gene lost 4 bases, with 9 bases spanning the gap. The CDR3 covers 15 residues. CDR1 and CDR2 (germline): SGHTA, FQGTGA. The CDR3, as DNA: TGTGCCAGCAGCTTAACCGGGGCACTCACCGGGGAGCTGTTTTTT. Encoded protein: CASSLTGALTGELFF.

The J gene is TRBJ2-7, the V gene TRBV5-1, with D maybe TRBD2 (6 bases). There are 14 residues in the CDR3. The V end was cut by 0 bases, the J end by 4 bases, with 11 bases between. The germline CDR1 and CDR2 sequences are SGHRS and YFSETQ. Here the CDR3 DNA reads TGCGCCAGCAGCTTGGCGGCGGGGAGGTACGAGCAGTACTTC. Amino acid sequence: CASSLAAGRYEQYF.

This clone was observed a single time. The chain uses TRBV4-1 and TRBJ2-5, with 8 bases identical to TRBD2. This CDR3 spans 15 amino acids. V gave up 5 bases and J gave up 5 bases; unmatched junction bases: 10. Germline V gene data show CDR1 as MGHRA and CDR2 as YSYEKL. CDR3 amino acids: CASSGTGGAGETQYF. CDR3 sequence (DNA): TGCGCCAGCAGCGGAACCGGGGGGGCCGGGGAGACCCAGTACTTC.

V usage is TRBV30 and J usage is TRBJ2-5; maybe TRBD1 (5 bases). Germline V gives CDR1 GTSNPN, CDR2 SVGIG (reference sequence). V dropped 2 bases and J dropped 0 bases, with 10 bases sitting between them. There are 14 residues in the CDR3. The CDR3 DNA reads TGTGCCTGGAGTCGACAGATTAACCAAGAGACCCAGTACTTC. Translation gives CAWSRQINQETQYF.

The rearrangement uses TRBV2 and TRBJ1-5, with a weak D call TRBD1 (6 bases). The CDR3 sequence is 16 residues long. Trimming pared 0 bases from V and 3 bases from J, leaving 12 bases between. The V gene's germline CDR1 is SNHLY and CDR2 FYNNEI. The CDR3 region has the DNA TGTGCCAGCAGTGAAGCGCGGGGGGCGGCCAATCAGCCCCAGCATTTT. Protein: CASSEARGAANQPQHF.

The chain joins TRBV19 to TRBJ2-7; D not certain. The germline V gene has CDR1 LNHDA and CDR2 SQIVND (reference sequence). The CDR3 contains 9 residues. V was pared by 11 bases and J by 8 bases, with 10 bases between. CDR3 in amino acids: CAFPWKQYF. CDR3 DNA sequence: TGTGCCTTCCCCTGGAAGCAGTACTTC.

This rearrangement joins TRBV19 to TRBJ1-5; 9 bases agree with TRBD1. V lost 7 bases, J lost 1 base, and 5 bases stayed unmatched. CDR1 is LNHDA and CDR2 is SQIVND in the germline V gene (reference sequence). The CDR3 is made up of 15 amino acids. The CDR3 is CASTMGTGSNQPQHF. In nucleotides, the CDR3 is TGTGCCAGTACCATGGGGACAGGGAGCAATCAGCCCCAGCATTTT.

This clone was recorded only once. The genes are TRBV19 and TRBJ1-4, with 8 bases that match TRBD1. The ends lost 4 bases at V and 8 bases at J; junction bases unmatched: 6. Per germline, CDR1 LNHDA and CDR2 SQIVND (reference sequence). The CDR3 is 14 residues long. The CDR3 loop is CASSSQDRAEKLFF. The CDR3 DNA sequence: TGTGCCAGTAGTAGTCAGGACAGGGCCGAAAAACTGTTTTTT.

The CDR3 loop is CASSPLEVATQYF. DNA of the CDR3: TGTGCCAGCAGCCCGTTAGAAGTCGCTACGCAGTATTTT. The V gene is TRBV5-6, the J gene TRBJ2-3; D ambiguous. This CDR3 region has 13 residues. The germline V and J ends were trimmed by 4 bases and 8 bases, with 14 bases remaining between them. Germline V CDR1 and CDR2: SGHDT, YYEEEE.

The chain has TRBV14 and TRBJ1-1; no firm D call. The CDR3 totals 13 residues. Trimming cost V 0 bases and J 0 bases, with 2 bases left between them. Germline V gene lookup returns CDR1 SGHDN and CDR2 FVKESK. In DNA, the CDR3 is TGTGCCAGCAGCCAAGAGTTGAACACTGAAGCTTTCTTT. Protein product: CASSQELNTEAFF. Looking up the rest from reference TRBV14 and TRBJ1-1 gives the full variable domain: EAGVTQFPSHSVIEKGQTVTLRCDPISGHDNLYWYRRVMGKEIKFLLHFVKESKQDESGMPNNRFLAERTGGTYSTLKVQPAELEDSGVYFCASSQELNTEAFFGQGTRLTVV.

The rearrangement links TRBV6-9 to TRBJ1-1; D unresolved. The V gene lost 4 bases and the J gene lost 1 base, with 7 bases spanning the gap. The CDR3 spans 13 residues. Germline V gene data show CDR1 as MNHGY and CDR2 as SVAAGI. In DNA form, the CDR3 reads TGTGCCAGCAGTTTCGCCGGGAACACTGAAGCTTTCTTT. It specifies CASSFAGNTEAFF.